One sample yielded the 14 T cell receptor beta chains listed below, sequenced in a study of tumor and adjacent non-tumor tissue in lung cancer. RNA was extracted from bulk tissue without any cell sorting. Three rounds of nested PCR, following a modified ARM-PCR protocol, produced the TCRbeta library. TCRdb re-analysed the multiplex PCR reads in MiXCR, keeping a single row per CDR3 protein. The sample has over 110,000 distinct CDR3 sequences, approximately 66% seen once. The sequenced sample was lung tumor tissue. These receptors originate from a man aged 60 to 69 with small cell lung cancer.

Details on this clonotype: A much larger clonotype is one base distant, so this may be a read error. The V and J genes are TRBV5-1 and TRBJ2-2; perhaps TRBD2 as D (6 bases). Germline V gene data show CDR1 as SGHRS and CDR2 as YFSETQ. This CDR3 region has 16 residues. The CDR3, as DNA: TGCACCAGCAGCTTGGTCGGGGGACTGAACACCGGGGAGCTGTTTTTT. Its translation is CTSSLVGGLNTGELFF.

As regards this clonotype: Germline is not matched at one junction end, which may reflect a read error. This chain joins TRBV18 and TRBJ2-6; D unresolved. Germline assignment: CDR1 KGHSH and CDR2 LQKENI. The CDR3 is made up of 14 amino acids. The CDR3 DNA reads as TGTGCCAGTTCACCCGGCTCTGGGGCCAACGTCCTGACTTTC. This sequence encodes CASSPGSGANVLTF. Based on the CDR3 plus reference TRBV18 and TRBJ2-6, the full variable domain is NAGVMQNPRHLVRRRGQEARLRCSPMKGHSHVYWYRQLPEEGLKFMVYLQKENIIDESGMPKERFSAEFPKEGPSILRIQQVVRGDSAAYFCASSPGSGANVLTFGAGSRLTVL.

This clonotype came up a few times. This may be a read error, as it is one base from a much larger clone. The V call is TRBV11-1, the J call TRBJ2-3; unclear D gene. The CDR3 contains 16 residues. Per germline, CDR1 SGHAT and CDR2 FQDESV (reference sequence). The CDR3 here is CARSSASGFSTDTQYF. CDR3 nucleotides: TGTGCCAGGAGCTCGGCCTCCGGATTCAGCACAGATACGCAGTATTTT.

The CDR3 nucleotides are TGTGCCATTACCAAAAGGGGAAGCTACGAGCAGTACTTC. Translated, it gives CAITKRGSYEQYF. V usage is TRBV11-3 and J usage is TRBJ2-7, with D possibly matching TRBD1 (5 bases). With 10 bases removed from V and 3 bases from J, the gap between germline ends came to 16 bases. Germline CDR1 is SGHNT and CDR2 is YENEEA. The length of the CDR3 is 13 residues.

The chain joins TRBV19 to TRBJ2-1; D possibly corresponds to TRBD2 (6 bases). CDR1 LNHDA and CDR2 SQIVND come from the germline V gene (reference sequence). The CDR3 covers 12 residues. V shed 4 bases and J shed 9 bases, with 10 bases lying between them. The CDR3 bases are TGTGCCAGTAGTAGGGGACTTGGTGAGCAGTTCTTC. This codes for CASSRGLGEQFF.

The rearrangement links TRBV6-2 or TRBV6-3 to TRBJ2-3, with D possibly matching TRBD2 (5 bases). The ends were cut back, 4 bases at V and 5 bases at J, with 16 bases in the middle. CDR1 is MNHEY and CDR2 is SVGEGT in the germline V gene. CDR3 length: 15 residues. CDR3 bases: TGTGCCAGCAGTTTAAGGGTAGAGGGCAAAGATACGCAGTATTTT. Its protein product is CASSLRVEGKDTQYF.

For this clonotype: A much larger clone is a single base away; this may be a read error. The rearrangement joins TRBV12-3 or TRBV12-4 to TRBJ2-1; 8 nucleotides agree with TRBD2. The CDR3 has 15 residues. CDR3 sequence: CASSALLAGGNVQFF. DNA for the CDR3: TGTGCCAGCAGTGCTTTGTTGGCGGGAGGCAATGTGCAGTTCTTC.

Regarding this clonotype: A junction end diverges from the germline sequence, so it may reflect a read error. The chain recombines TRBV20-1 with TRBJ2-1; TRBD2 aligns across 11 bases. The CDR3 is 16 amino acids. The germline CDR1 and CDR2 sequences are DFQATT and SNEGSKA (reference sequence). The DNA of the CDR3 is TGCAATGCGGCTACTAGCGGGAGTCTTAGTAGGAATGAGCAGTTATTC. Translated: CNAATSGSLSRNEQLF.

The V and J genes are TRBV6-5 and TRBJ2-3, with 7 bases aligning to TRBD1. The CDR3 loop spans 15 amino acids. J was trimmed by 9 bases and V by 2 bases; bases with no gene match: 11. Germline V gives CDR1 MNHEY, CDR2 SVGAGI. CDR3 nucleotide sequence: TGTGCCAGCAGTTACAGTGTAGGGGGCCAAGGGACGCAGTATTTT. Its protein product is CASSYSVGGQGTQYF.

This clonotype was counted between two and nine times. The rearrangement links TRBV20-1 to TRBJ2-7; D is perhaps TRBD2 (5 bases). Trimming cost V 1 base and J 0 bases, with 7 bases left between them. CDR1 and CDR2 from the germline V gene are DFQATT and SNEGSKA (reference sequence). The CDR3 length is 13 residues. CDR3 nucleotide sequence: TGCAGTGCTAGAGTGGGGAGCTCCTACGAGCAGTACGTC. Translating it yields CSARVGSSYEQYV.

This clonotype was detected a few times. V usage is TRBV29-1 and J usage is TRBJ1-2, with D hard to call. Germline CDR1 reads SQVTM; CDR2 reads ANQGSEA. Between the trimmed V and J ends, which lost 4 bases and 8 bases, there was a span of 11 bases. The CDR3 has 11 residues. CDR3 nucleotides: TGCAGCGTTGTGGAGAGGGTAGGCTACACCTTC. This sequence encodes CSVVERVGYTF.

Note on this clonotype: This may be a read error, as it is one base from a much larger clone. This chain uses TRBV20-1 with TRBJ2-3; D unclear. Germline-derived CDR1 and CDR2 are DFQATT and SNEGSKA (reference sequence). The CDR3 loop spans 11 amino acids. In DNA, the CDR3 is TGCAGTGCTGCCCCCCTCGATATGCAGTATTTT. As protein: CSAAPLDMQYF.

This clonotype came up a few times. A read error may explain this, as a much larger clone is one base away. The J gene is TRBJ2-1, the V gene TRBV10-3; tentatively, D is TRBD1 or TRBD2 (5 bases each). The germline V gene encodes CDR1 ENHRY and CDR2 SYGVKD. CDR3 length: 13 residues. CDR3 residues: CAIGEGTPGEQFF. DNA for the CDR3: TGTGCCATCGGTGAGGGGACCCCCGGGGAGCAGTTCTTC.

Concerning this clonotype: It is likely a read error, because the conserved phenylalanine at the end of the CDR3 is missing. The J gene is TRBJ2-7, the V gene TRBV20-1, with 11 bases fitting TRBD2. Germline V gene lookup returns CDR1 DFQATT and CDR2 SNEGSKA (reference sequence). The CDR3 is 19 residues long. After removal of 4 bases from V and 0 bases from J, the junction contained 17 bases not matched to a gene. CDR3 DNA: TGCAGTGCTACAGGTGTAAGGACTAGCGGGCCGTTATTCTCCTACGAGCAGTACTTA. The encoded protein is CSATGVRTSGPLFSYEQYL.